This T cell receptor beta chain was found in a study of cytomegalovirus exposure and HLA in healthy donors. Study-wide findings and caveats: In a later analysis, the majority of CMV-associated beta chains seemingly showed HLA restriction. Per a prior analysis, the majority of TCR beta V segments were productive roughly 87% or roughly 30% of the time.

PCR used 60 Vbeta primers and 13 Jbeta primers. Clones were read by immunoSEQ multiplex PCR, and TCRdb kept only the in-frame ones, dropping some. This sample's table reports some 75,000 clones. Germline assignment: CDR1 LNHDA and CDR2 SQIVND (reference sequence). Trimming stripped 3 bases from V and 2 bases from J, with 14 bases between. The CDR3 runs 16 residues. Remarks on this clone: The antigen is undetermined.

This chain uses TRBV19 with TRBJ1-3, with D tentatively TRBD1 (6 bases). This receptor was identified in a boy under 18 in good health and CMV-seronegative. Material for sequencing was PBMCs. The CDR3 region is CASSIQGTLTGNTIYF. CDR3 DNA: TGTGCCAGTAGTATTCAAGGGACACTGACTGGAAACACCATATATTTT.